The entry that follows covers one TCR beta chain sequence. Its antigen is still unknown. This specimen belongs to a study of vaccination effects on CD4 cells after COVID-19. CDR1 is MNHEY and CDR2 is SVGAGI in the germline V gene. Trimming took 0 bases from V and 4 from J, leaving 12 bases between them. CDR3 length: 16 amino acids. Some clones are missing from TCRdb's copy, which holds only in-frame ones; the method was immunoSEQ multiplex PCR. This table holds 25,000 to 30,000 clones, 55% to 85% found once. Pools of viral peptides were used by the ViraFEST assay to expand antigen-specific CD4+ T cells ahead of sequencing. Investigators separated out CD4+ T cells once 9 to 11 days of culture had passed. Subjects were given two BNT162b2 or mRNA-1273 vaccine doses.

The chain has TRBV6-5 and TRBJ1-4; possibly TRBD1 for D (5 bases). This receptor was identified in a human donor who received a COVID-19 vaccine. This material consisted of CD4+ T cells from PBMCs cultured with HCoV-NL63 spike peptides, taken after COVID-19 vaccination. CDR3 nucleotide sequence: TGTGCCAGCAGTTACTCAGTTGGGACGGTTAATGAAAAACTGTTTTTT. Its protein is CASSYSVGTVNEKLFF.